One and the same sample provided the 4 T cell receptor beta chains below, sequenced in a study of cytomegalovirus exposure and HLA in healthy donors. The PCR had 60 Vbeta and 13 Jbeta primers. Data came from immunoSEQ multiplex PCR; TCRdb stores just in-frame clones and leaves some out. The profile covers under 200,000 clones, with around 84% appearing a single time and 7.5% to 9.5% taken by the ten largest. Sample: PBMCs. These receptors originate from a male donor in good health and CMV-seropositive.

The chain uses TRBV2 and TRBJ1-4; TRBD1 agrees at 9 bases. V was pared by 6 bases and J by 8 bases, with 7 bases of the junction left unmatched. The CDR3 has 14 residues. Germline V gene data show CDR1 as SNHLY and CDR2 as FYNNEI. The CDR3 loop is CASRPGTGKEKLFF. CDR3 bases: TGTGCCAGCAGACCCGGGACAGGGAAAGAAAAACTGTTTTTT.

The gene calls are TRBV28 and TRBJ1-4; 11 bases line up with TRBD1. CDR3 length equals 15 residues. Germline V lookup: CDR1 MDHEN, CDR2 SYDVKM. The J segment lost 14 bases and the V segment lost 6 bases, leaving 14 bases of the junction unmatched. CDR3 DNA sequence: TGTGCCAGCAGCCCCACCCGGACAGGGGGCTCCTTTCTGTTTTTT. Translating it yields CASSPTRTGGSFLFF.

The chain combines TRBV5-1 with TRBJ2-1; TRBD2 is a possible D gene (5 bases). The germline gives CDR1 SGHRS, CDR2 YFSETQ. Trimming removed 1 base at V and 7 bases at J, with 9 bases between. The CDR3 is made up of 13 amino acids. The CDR3 protein is CASSLSGGNEQFF. CDR3 coding DNA: TGCGCCAGCAGCTTGTCTGGCGGGAATGAGCAGTTCTTC. The full variable domain, its missing parts supplied by reference TRBV5-1 and TRBJ2-1, is KAGVTQTPRYLIKTRGQQVTLSCSPISGHRSVSWYQQTPGQGLQFLFEYFSETQRNKGNFPGRFSGRQFSNSRSEMNVSTLELGDSALYLCASSLSGGNEQFFGPGTRLTVL.

V usage is TRBV9 and J usage is TRBJ1-5, with D hard to call. The CDR3 has 14 amino acids. Per the germline V gene, CDR1 is SGDLS and CDR2 is YYNGEE. The ends were cut back, 0 bases at V and 7 bases at J, with 11 bases in the middle. The CDR3 coding sequence is TGTGCCAGCAGCGTAGACATGGGCGGGCAGCCCCAGCATTTT. Translation gives CASSVDMGGQPQHF.